The rows below give T cell receptor beta chains drawn from one sample of a study of CD8 T cells in Susac syndrome. TCRdb reanalysed the immunoSEQ multiplex PCR reads using MiXCR and keeps one entry per CDR3 protein. The data contain 150,000 to 200,000 distinct CDR3 sequences, nearly 97% of them singletons. Sequenced material: CD4+ T cells from PBMCs. The receptors stem from a human donor with Susac syndrome. The CDR3 runs from the conserved cysteine through the conserved F or W. The D gene is left open where the match is weak. A clone size is listed for some rows: how often the clone was seen (once, few, many), or a class if it is expanded.

J: TRBJ1-3; size: NA; D: NA; V: TRBV3-1; DNA: TGTGCCAGCAGCCAAGGTCCGGGCTCTGGAAACACCATATATTTT; CDR3: CASSQGPGSGNTIYF
J: TRBJ2-4; size: NA; D: TRBD1; V: TRBV7-8; DNA: TGTGCCAGCAGCTTAGCCCTACAGGGGAACATTCAGTACTTC; CDR3: CASSLALQGNIQYF
J: TRBJ1-1; size: once; D: NA; V: TRBV28; DNA: TGTGCCAGCAGTCCCAGTCGGGTGAACACTGAAGCTTTCTTT; CDR3: CASSPSRVNTEAFF
J: TRBJ2-3; size: once; D: NA; V: TRBV11-2; DNA: TGTGCCAGCAGCTTGAGGGGGGCGCGCACAGATACGCAGTATTTT; CDR3: CASSLRGARTDTQYF
J: TRBJ2-1; size: once; D: NA; V: TRBV6-6; DNA: TGTGCCAGCAGTTACGGGGGCCTGAACAATGAGCAGTTCTTC; CDR3: CASSYGGLNNEQFF
J: TRBJ1-5; size: NA; D: NA; V: TRBV7-9; DNA: TGTGCCAGCAGCTTTGATATCGAGCCCCAGCATTTT; CDR3: CASSFDIEPQHF
J: TRBJ1-1; size: NA; D: NA; V: TRBV18; DNA: TGTGCCAGCTCACCGGGCAGGATTGAGGCTTTCTTT; CDR3: CASSPGRIEAFF
J: TRBJ2-1; size: NA; D: NA; V: TRBV7-9; DNA: TGTGCCCCAAGTGGGGGGGCTCTAGATGAGCAGTTCTTC; CDR3: CAPSGGALDEQFF
J: TRBJ2-5; size: NA; D: TRBD1; V: TRBV5-4; DNA: TGTGCCAGCAGCCTGCCCCTGACAGGGCAAGAGACCCAGTACTTC; CDR3: CASSLPLTGQETQYF
J: TRBJ2-7; size: NA; D: NA; V: TRBV9; DNA: TGTGCCAGCAGCACGGATGCTTTAGAGCCCTACGAGCAGTACTTC; CDR3: CASSTDALEPYEQYF
J: TRBJ1-4; size: NA; D: NA; V: TRBV29-1; DNA: TGCAGCGCCCGGGATGGGGGGGAAAAACTGTTTTTT; CDR3: CSARDGGEKLFF
J: TRBJ2-3; size: NA; D: TRBD1; V: TRBV7-9; DNA: TGTGCCAGCAGCTTAGCGAGAGGGGGCCACACAGATACGCAGTATTTT; CDR3: CASSLARGGHTDTQYF
J: TRBJ2-7; size: NA; D: NA; V: TRBV12-3/TRBV12-4; DNA: TGTGCCAGCAGCCTAGGACAGGGAGGGTACGAGCAGTACTTC; CDR3: CASSLGQGGYEQYF
J: TRBJ1-6; size: NA; D: TRBD1; V: TRBV27; DNA: TGTGCCAGCAGTTTCTACAGGGGAGTTGTTAATTCACCCCTCCACTTT; CDR3: CASSFYRGVVNSPLHF
J: TRBJ1-2; size: NA; D: NA; V: TRBV14; DNA: TGTGCCAGCAGCCAAGATCCAGGGGCGGTGTATGGCTACACCTTC; CDR3: CASSQDPGAVYGYTF
J: TRBJ2-2; size: NA; D: NA; V: TRBV15; DNA: TGTGCCACCAGCAGAGAACACACCGGGGAGCTGTTTTTT; CDR3: CATSREHTGELFF
J: TRBJ1-2; size: NA; D: NA; V: TRBV29-1; DNA: TGCAGCGTTGATCAGGGATACACCTTC; CDR3: CSVDQGYTF
J: TRBJ2-1; size: NA; D: NA; V: TRBV9; DNA: TGTGCCAGCAGCATCTTTCACCTCAGCTCCTACAATGAGCAGTTCTTC; CDR3: CASSIFHLSSYNEQFF
J: TRBJ2-7; size: few; D: NA; V: TRBV18; DNA: TGTGCCAGCTCACGGACAGTCACTTACGAGCAGTACTTC; CDR3: CASSRTVTYEQYF
J: TRBJ2-1; size: once; D: NA; V: TRBV15; DNA: TGTGCCACCACCCAAGTTGGGGGCGCGTACAATGAGCAGTTCTTC; CDR3: CATTQVGGAYNEQFF
J: TRBJ2-1; size: once; D: TRBD2; V: TRBV3-1; DNA: TGTGCCAGCAGCCTGGGACTAGTCCTCTACAATGAGCAGTTCTTC; CDR3: CASSLGLVLYNEQFF
J: TRBJ1-2; size: NA; D: NA; V: TRBV28; DNA: TGTGCCAGCAGGGGGCCCGGGGGAAGGTATGGCTACACCTTC; CDR3: CASRGPGGRYGYTF
J: TRBJ2-3; size: NA; D: TRBD2; V: TRBV10-3; DNA: TGTGCCGCGAGCGGGGGGATGAGCACAGATACGCAGTATTTT; CDR3: CAASGGMSTDTQYF
J: TRBJ1-2; size: NA; D: NA; V: TRBV30; DNA: TGTGCCTGGAGTCCTGCGGCGCTCTATGGCTACACCTTC; CDR3: CAWSPAALYGYTF
J: TRBJ2-7; size: NA; D: NA; V: TRBV7-6; DNA: TGTGCCAGCAGCTTAGCGGACGCGGGCGGCGAGCAGTACTTC; CDR3: CASSLADAGGEQYF
J: TRBJ1-1; size: NA; D: NA; V: TRBV15; DNA: TGTGCCACCTCCCAGGTTCGGGGTGAAGCTTTCTTT; CDR3: CATSQVRGEAFF
J: TRBJ1-4; size: NA; D: NA; V: TRBV30; DNA: TGTGCCTGGACTCGGCAATCAACTAATGAAAAACTGTTTTTT; CDR3: CAWTRQSTNEKLFF
J: TRBJ1-1; size: NA; D: NA; V: TRBV7-6; DNA: TGTGCCAGCAGCTCCCGTACGGGGGGCTCTTACACTGAAGCTTTCTTT; CDR3: CASSSRTGGSYTEAFF
J: TRBJ2-5; size: NA; D: NA; V: TRBV2; DNA: TGTGCCAGCAGTCCTATCCCGGGACTCGAACCGGAGACCCAGTACTTC; CDR3: CASSPIPGLEPETQYF
J: TRBJ2-7; size: NA; D: NA; V: TRBV20-1; DNA: TGCAGTGCTAGTACGGCTATGGGAAACTACGAGCAGTACTTC; CDR3: CSASTAMGNYEQYF
J: TRBJ1-6; size: NA; D: NA; V: TRBV30; DNA: TGTGCCTGGAGTGTATCGGCCCCCGCTTCGGTTTACCACTTT; CDR3: CAWSVSAPASVYHF
J: TRBJ1-1; size: NA; D: TRBD1; V: TRBV5-4; DNA: TGTGCCAGCACCAACACAGGGGTGAACACTGAAGCTTTCTTT; CDR3: CASTNTGVNTEAFF
J: TRBJ2-1; size: NA; D: NA; V: TRBV11-2; DNA: TGTGCCAGCAGCATAACCGGTATCGGGGACAATGAGCAGTTCTTC; CDR3: CASSITGIGDNEQFF
J: TRBJ2-3; size: once; D: TRBD1; V: TRBV20-1; DNA: TGCAGTGCTAGAGGAGGGACAGGGGGCCCAGATACGCAGTATTTT; CDR3: CSARGGTGGPDTQYF
J: TRBJ1-3; size: NA; D: NA; V: TRBV29-1; DNA: TGCAGCGTTGAAAGGGGAAACACCATATATTTT; CDR3: CSVERGNTIYF
J: TRBJ2-5; size: few; D: NA; V: TRBV7-2; DNA: TGTGCCAGCAGCCCCCGGCGAAGCCAAGAGACCCAGTACTTC; CDR3: CASSPRRSQETQYF
J: TRBJ2-2; size: NA; D: NA; V: TRBV3-1; DNA: TGTGCCAGCAGCCAATGGGACACTCCCACCGGGGAGCTGTTTTTT; CDR3: CASSQWDTPTGELFF
J: TRBJ2-3; size: NA; D: TRBD2; V: TRBV6-4; DNA: TGTGCCACAAGTCCGGGACTAGCGTCAGATACGCAGTATTTT; CDR3: CATSPGLASDTQYF
J: TRBJ1-6; size: NA; D: TRBD1; V: TRBV20-1; DNA: TGCAGTGCCAGACATGACAGGGGGCAACCCCTCCACTTT; CDR3: CSARHDRGQPLHF
J: TRBJ2-5; size: NA; D: TRBD2; V: TRBV6-2/TRBV6-3; DNA: TGTGCCAGCAGCATAGCGGGGGGCAAACAAGAGACCCAGTACTTC; CDR3: CASSIAGGKQETQYF
J: TRBJ1-2; size: NA; D: TRBD1; V: TRBV7-9; DNA: TGTGCCAGCAGCTTAGACAGGGGAATCTATGGCTACACCTTC; CDR3: CASSLDRGIYGYTF
J: TRBJ2-2; size: NA; D: NA; V: TRBV11-1; DNA: TGTGCCAGCAGCTCCCCTCTGAGGGATACCGGGGAGCTGTTTTTT; CDR3: CASSSPLRDTGELFF
J: TRBJ2-7; size: NA; D: TRBD1; V: TRBV10-3; DNA: TGTGCCATCAGAAACCCGGGACAGAAGACCTACGAGCAGTACTTC; CDR3: CAIRNPGQKTYEQYF